This TCR beta chain appears in the sequencing data of a study of shared clonotypes between healthy human individuals. Naive CD8 cells, CD45RO-negative and positively selected for CCR7, excluded terminally differentiated effector memory CD45RA+ cells. Assay used: immunoSEQ multiplex PCR; TCRdb lists only in-frame clones, some missing. Of more than 2 million clones detected, approximately 92% appear once; the ten largest clones hold less than 2%. V gave up 3 bases and J gave up 6 bases, with 13 bases separating them. The CDR3 is 14 residues long. Germline V gene data show CDR1 as MNHEY and CDR2 as SMNVEV (reference sequence).

The origin of this receptor is a man between 18 and 29 years old in good health. Some clones in this sample may be carry-over from other donors' samples. Sequenced: naive CD8+ T cells from PBMCs. This chain uses TRBV27 with TRBJ2-3; D perhaps matches TRBD2 (5 bases). CDR3 sequence reads: CASSFRLRVDTQYF. The CDR3 DNA reads TGTGCCAGCAGTTTTCGACTACGGGTGGATACGCAGTATTTT.